The rows below give T cell receptor beta chains drawn from one sample of a study of T cell clones after liver transplantation. The repertoire was sequenced with immunoSEQ multiplex PCR; TCRdb's copy has only in-frame clones and lacks some. This sample has around 51,000 clones, with roughly nine tenths found just once. This specimen was CD8+ T cells from blood, taken 12 months after liver transplant. All receptors come from a human patient who received a liver transplant. Some T cells here may be from the graft donor. Each CDR3 is given with its conserved first and last residue. Each record gives: CDR3 protein, CDR3 DNA, clone size, D gene, J gene, V gene. D genes are given only for firm matches. Rows give clone size only sometimes, using once, few, many, or a class for an expanded clone.

CDR3aa: CTSTQTRNTDTQYF
CDR3nt: TGCACCAGCACCCAGACGAGGAACACAGATACGCAGTATTTT
abundance: -
d_gene: -
j_gene: TRBJ2-3
v_gene: TRBV1

CDR3aa: CATSSLPVSGANVLTF
CDR3nt: TGTGCCACCAGCAGTCTGCCCGTCTCTGGGGCCAACGTCCTGACTTTC
abundance: -
d_gene: -
j_gene: TRBJ2-6
v_gene: TRBV15

CDR3aa: CASSSGLAVYEQYF
CDR3nt: TGTGCCAGCAGTTCGGGACTAGCTGTGTACGAGCAGTACTTC
abundance: -
d_gene: TRBD2
j_gene: TRBJ2-7
v_gene: TRBV6-6

CDR3aa: CASSLWGPSTDTQYF
CDR3nt: TGTGCCAGCAGCTTATGGGGGCCTAGCACAGATACGCAGTATTTT
abundance: -
d_gene: -
j_gene: TRBJ2-3
v_gene: TRBV7-9

CDR3aa: CASSPNRGNTGELFF
CDR3nt: TGCGCCAGCAGCCCGAACAGGGGAAACACCGGGGAGCTGTTTTTT
abundance: -
d_gene: TRBD1
j_gene: TRBJ2-2
v_gene: TRBV4-1

CDR3aa: CARKTGSGNTIYF
CDR3nt: TGTGCCAGAAAGACAGGCTCTGGAAACACCATATATTTT
abundance: -
d_gene: -
j_gene: TRBJ1-3
v_gene: TRBV2

CDR3aa: CASSLSSGRDEQFF
CDR3nt: TGTGCCAGCAGCTTGAGTAGCGGGAGGGATGAGCAGTTCTTC
abundance: -
d_gene: TRBD2
j_gene: TRBJ2-1
v_gene: TRBV7-9

CDR3aa: CASSLESEKLFF
CDR3nt: TGTGCCAGCAGCTTAGAGAGCGAAAAACTGTTTTTT
abundance: -
d_gene: -
j_gene: TRBJ1-4
v_gene: TRBV25-1

CDR3aa: CASSLQGAEPQHF
CDR3nt: TGTGCCAGCAGTCTACAGGGGGCAGAGCCCCAGCATTTT
abundance: -
d_gene: TRBD1
j_gene: TRBJ1-5
v_gene: TRBV6-5

CDR3aa: CASSLDGSSYEQYF
CDR3nt: TGTGCCAGCAGTTTGGACGGAAGCTCCTACGAGCAGTACTTC
abundance: few
d_gene: -
j_gene: TRBJ2-7
v_gene: TRBV6-1

CDR3aa: CASSVYGGTGELFF
CDR3nt: TGTGCCAGCAGTGTTTACGGGGGTACCGGGGAGCTGTTTTTT
abundance: -
d_gene: -
j_gene: TRBJ2-2
v_gene: TRBV2

CDR3aa: CASSPSGGGSGYEQYF
CDR3nt: TGCGCCAGCAGCCCCTCGGGGGGGGGTTCAGGCTACGAGCAGTACTTC
abundance: once
d_gene: TRBD2
j_gene: TRBJ2-7
v_gene: TRBV5-1

CDR3aa: CATHSPGAGNTIYF
CDR3nt: TGTGCCACCCATTCGCCAGGGGCTGGAAACACCATATATTTT
abundance: few
d_gene: -
j_gene: TRBJ1-3
v_gene: TRBV6-5

CDR3aa: CASVRDIMNTEAFF
CDR3nt: TGTGCCAGCGTAAGGGACATCATGAACACTGAAGCTTTCTTT
abundance: -
d_gene: -
j_gene: TRBJ1-1
v_gene: TRBV6-5

CDR3aa: CASSERARVSSGNTIYF
CDR3nt: TGTGCCAGCAGTGAAAGGGCCAGGGTGAGCTCTGGAAACACCATATATTTT
abundance: -
d_gene: -
j_gene: TRBJ1-3
v_gene: TRBV6-1

CDR3aa: CASRWTSGSGYEQYF
CDR3nt: TGCGCCAGCAGATGGACTAGCGGGAGCGGGTACGAGCAGTACTTC
abundance: -
d_gene: TRBD2
j_gene: TRBJ2-7
v_gene: TRBV5-1

CDR3aa: CSARQGAWDTEAFF
CDR3nt: TGCAGCGCTAGACAGGGGGCGTGGGACACTGAAGCTTTCTTT
abundance: -
d_gene: TRBD1
j_gene: TRBJ1-1
v_gene: TRBV29-1

CDR3aa: CAWSSGAYEQYF
CDR3nt: TGTGCCTGGAGTTCGGGCGCCTACGAGCAGTACTTC
abundance: -
d_gene: -
j_gene: TRBJ2-7
v_gene: TRBV30

CDR3aa: CASSLGGFSEYTGELFF
CDR3nt: TGCGCCAGCAGCCTGGGGGGGTTTAGCGAGTACACCGGGGAGCTGTTTTTT
abundance: -
d_gene: TRBD2
j_gene: TRBJ2-2
v_gene: TRBV5-1

CDR3aa: CASSEMGNSYGYTF
CDR3nt: TGTGCCAGCAGTGAGATGGGAAACAGCTATGGCTACACCTTC
abundance: -
d_gene: -
j_gene: TRBJ1-2
v_gene: TRBV2

CDR3aa: CASSPGGGNTIYF
CDR3nt: TGTGCCAGTAGCCCCGGTGGGGGAAACACCATATATTTT
abundance: -
d_gene: -
j_gene: TRBJ1-3
v_gene: TRBV19

CDR3aa: CASSLPGSSYNEQFF
CDR3nt: TGTGCCAGCAGCTTACCGGGGAGCTCCTACAATGAGCAGTTCTTC
abundance: -
d_gene: -
j_gene: TRBJ2-1
v_gene: TRBV7-9

CDR3aa: CASTVGTGVEAFF
CDR3nt: TGTGCCAGCACCGTCGGGACAGGGGTTGAAGCTTTCTTT
abundance: few
d_gene: TRBD1
j_gene: TRBJ1-1
v_gene: TRBV7-8

CDR3aa: CASSFGGTTYEQYF
CDR3nt: TGTGCCAGCAGTTTCGGCGGGACAACCTACGAGCAGTACTTC
abundance: -
d_gene: -
j_gene: TRBJ2-7
v_gene: TRBV27

CDR3aa: CASSQDPGGDQYF
CDR3nt: TGCGCCAGCAGCCAAGACCCCGGGGGTGACCAGTACTTC
abundance: -
d_gene: -
j_gene: TRBJ2-5
v_gene: TRBV4-1

CDR3aa: CASSWDSYEQYF
CDR3nt: TGTGCCAGCAGTTGGGACAGCTACGAGCAGTACTTC
abundance: -
d_gene: TRBD1
j_gene: TRBJ2-7
v_gene: TRBV28

CDR3aa: CASSLSRRGYEQYF
CDR3nt: TGTGCCAGCAGCTTATCCCGCAGGGGATACGAGCAGTACTTC
abundance: -
d_gene: -
j_gene: TRBJ2-7
v_gene: TRBV7-2

CDR3aa: CASSYSGGSYNEQFF
CDR3nt: TGTGCCAGCAGTTACTCTGGGGGCTCCTACAATGAGCAGTTCTTC
abundance: -
d_gene: -
j_gene: TRBJ2-1
v_gene: TRBV6-5

CDR3aa: CASSADGLAGELFF
CDR3nt: TGTGCCAGCAGCGCGGATGGACTAGCCGGGGAGCTGTTTTTT
abundance: -
d_gene: TRBD2
j_gene: TRBJ2-2
v_gene: TRBV9

CDR3aa: CASSFGTGEAGNTIYF
CDR3nt: TGTGCCAGCAGCTTCGGGACAGGGGAAGCCGGAAACACCATATATTTT
abundance: -
d_gene: TRBD1
j_gene: TRBJ1-3
v_gene: TRBV5-4

CDR3aa: CASSSHRAGGIETQYF
CDR3nt: TGCGCCAGCAGCTCACACAGGGCAGGGGGTATCGAGACCCAGTACTTC
abundance: once
d_gene: TRBD1
j_gene: TRBJ2-5
v_gene: TRBV4-3

CDR3aa: CASSIAGNYGYTF
CDR3nt: TGTGCCAGTAGTATTGCGGGAAACTATGGCTACACCTTC
abundance: -
d_gene: -
j_gene: TRBJ1-2
v_gene: TRBV19

CDR3aa: CASSFRLAGAGETQYF
CDR3nt: TGTGCCAGCAGCTTCCGATTGGCAGGGGCCGGGGAGACCCAGTACTTC
abundance: -
d_gene: -
j_gene: TRBJ2-5
v_gene: TRBV7-8

CDR3aa: CASSLRAAGGRNTIYF
CDR3nt: TGTGCCAGCAGCTTAAGAGCGGCAGGGGGGAGGAACACCATATATTTT
abundance: -
d_gene: TRBD1
j_gene: TRBJ1-3
v_gene: TRBV7-2

CDR3aa: CASRQGSRSTDTQYF
CDR3nt: TGCGCCAGCAGGCAAGGAAGTCGGTCCACAGATACGCAGTATTTT
abundance: -
d_gene: -
j_gene: TRBJ2-3
v_gene: TRBV4-1

CDR3aa: CASSLAGVTYEQYF
CDR3nt: TGCGCCAGCAGCTTGGCCGGGGTAACCTACGAGCAGTACTTC
abundance: -
d_gene: -
j_gene: TRBJ2-7
v_gene: TRBV5-1

CDR3aa: CASSLGNTGELFF
CDR3nt: TGTGCCAGCAGCTTAGGGAACACCGGGGAGCTGTTTTTT
abundance: -
d_gene: -
j_gene: TRBJ2-2
v_gene: TRBV7-9

CDR3aa: CASSSTSGSYEQYF
CDR3nt: TGTGCCAGCAGCTCAACTAGCGGGAGTTACGAGCAGTACTTC
abundance: -
d_gene: TRBD2
j_gene: TRBJ2-7
v_gene: TRBV7-2

CDR3aa: CASSADIWTGELFF
CDR3nt: TGTGCCAGCAGCGCTGACATATGGACCGGGGAGCTGTTTTTT
abundance: -
d_gene: -
j_gene: TRBJ2-2
v_gene: TRBV7-9

CDR3aa: CASLGAENTGELFF
CDR3nt: TGTGCCAGCCTGGGGGCAGAGAACACCGGGGAGCTGTTTTTT
abundance: -
d_gene: -
j_gene: TRBJ2-2
v_gene: TRBV7-6

CDR3aa: CASSDRGLADTQYF
CDR3nt: TGCGCCAGCAGTGACAGGGGGCTCGCAGATACGCAGTATTTT
abundance: -
d_gene: TRBD1
j_gene: TRBJ2-3
v_gene: TRBV10-1

CDR3aa: CASSLRVTGGQPQHF
CDR3nt: TGTGCCAGCAGTCTCCGGGTAACAGGGGGACAGCCCCAGCATTTT
abundance: -
d_gene: TRBD1
j_gene: TRBJ1-5
v_gene: TRBV5-6

CDR3aa: CASSFFGWDEGGYTF
CDR3nt: TGTGCCAGCAGTTTTTTCGGGTGGGACGAGGGTGGCTACACCTTC
abundance: -
d_gene: -
j_gene: TRBJ1-2
v_gene: TRBV28

CDR3aa: CASSQDGGYQETQYF
CDR3nt: TGTGCCAGCAGCCAAGACGGGGGGTACCAAGAGACCCAGTACTTC
abundance: -
d_gene: TRBD2
j_gene: TRBJ2-5
v_gene: TRBV14

CDR3aa: CAWSDGVNTPATEAFF
CDR3nt: TGTGCCTGGAGTGACGGAGTTAATACCCCCGCCACTGAAGCTTTCTTT
abundance: -
d_gene: -
j_gene: TRBJ1-1
v_gene: TRBV30